These 12 T cell receptor beta chains were sequenced from one sample in a study of blood T cells in healthy people across ages. Then a second PCR, running about 7 to 11 cycles, was carried out with a sample-barcoded 5' primer and a J-beta primer mix. In TCRdb, the 5' RACE reads were re-called with MiXCR into one record per CDR3 protein. The data show about 680,000 distinct CDR3 sequences, more than 40% seen once. Material: blood. These receptors came from a woman aged 55-70 years in good health.

The V gene is TRBV5-1, the J gene TRBJ2-7; D may be TRBD1 (5 bases). The V end lost 4 bases, the J end lost 3 bases, and 14 bases lay between the germline ends. The germline gives CDR1 SGHRS, CDR2 YFSETQ. The CDR3 runs to 14 residues. This CDR3 reads CASSGASGVYEQYF. For the CDR3, the DNA is TGCGCCAGCAGCGGGGCTTCTGGGGTCTACGAGCAGTACTTC.

J is TRBJ1-5 and V is TRBV5-1; no clear D gene. V was cut by 3 bases and J by 7 bases, with 14 bases left in between. This CDR3 is 14 amino acids long. CDR1 is SGHRS, CDR2 YFSETQ, per germline. CDR3 loop: CASSSEGYGQPQHF. CDR3 bases: TGCGCCAGCAGCTCTGAGGGTTACGGGCAGCCCCAGCATTTT.

This rearrangement joins TRBV6-5 to TRBJ2-1; D may match TRBD1 or TRBD2 (5 bases each). V was shortened by 4 bases and J by 4 bases, with 14 bases between the two germline ends. Germline-derived CDR1 and CDR2 are MNHEY and SVGAGI. This CDR3 is 15 amino acids long. As DNA, the CDR3 is TGTGCCAGCAGTTTGTACCGGGACCAGTACAATGAGCAGTTCTTC. Translation gives CASSLYRDQYNEQFF.

For this clonotype: The junction departs from the called germline gene at one end, perhaps through a read error. V gene TRBV11-1 combines with J gene TRBJ1-1; D gene unclear. Germline loops: CDR1 SGHAT, CDR2 FQDESV (reference sequence). The CDR3 runs to 12 residues. The CDR3 nucleotides read TGTGCTAGCAGCTTGGTCGGAAACGGAGCTTTCTTT. Its protein product is CASSLVGNGAFF.

The sample holds a few counts of this clonotype. The chain uses TRBV5-1 and TRBJ2-7; TRBD2 matches at 12 bases. Germline CDR1 reads SGHRS; CDR2 reads YFSETQ. The CDR3 runs to 16 residues. Trimming removed 3 bases from V and 7 bases from J; junction bases left unmatched: 11. CDR3 nucleotide sequence: TGCGCCAGCAGCTCCACGACTAGCGGGAGAGGTGGGGAGCAGTACTTC. Its translation is CASSSTTSGRGGEQYF.

Concerning this clonotype itself: The junction shows a germline mismatch at one end, possibly a read error. The V gene is TRBV6-5, the J gene TRBJ2-2; D unresolved. Germline-derived CDR1 and CDR2 are MNHEY and SVGAGI. This CDR3 spans 16 amino acids. In nucleotides, the CDR3 is TGTACCAGCAGTCCACCCGGATCATCCTACACCGGGGAGCTGTTTTTT. Its protein product is CTSSPPGSSYTGELFF.

The sample holds a few counts of this clonotype. V usage is TRBV20-1 and J usage is TRBJ2-3; D tentatively fits TRBD1 or TRBD2 (5 bases each). The CDR3 has 15 residues. V dropped 5 bases and J dropped 5 bases, with 20 bases sitting between them. CDR1 DFQATT and CDR2 SNEGSKA come from the germline V gene (reference sequence). The CDR3 coding sequence is TGCAGTGCTGGGGACCTAGCCCCGGAAGGAGATACGCAGTATTTT. Its translation: CSAGDLAPEGDTQYF.

This chain joins TRBV4-2 and TRBJ2-3; no clear D. CDR1 LGHNA and CDR2 YNFKEQ come from the germline V gene. Trimming shortened V by 8 bases and J by 6 bases, and 24 bases separated the two germline ends. The CDR3 runs 16 residues. CDR3 amino acids: CASADGSGPERDTQYF. The DNA of the CDR3 is TGTGCCAGCGCCGATGGGTCCGGCCCTGAGAGGGATACGCAGTATTTT.

The chain combines TRBV20-1 with TRBJ2-3, with 10 bases identical to TRBD2. The CDR3 extends over 14 amino acids. Germline CDR1 DFQATT, CDR2 SNEGSKA (reference sequence). In DNA, the CDR3 is TGCAGCCCCGGGCTAGCGGGAGCCTCAGATACGCAGTATTTT. Its protein product is CSPGLAGASDTQYF.

This clonotype has only a few counts. The chain links TRBV20-1 to TRBJ1-2, with D unclear. The CDR3 runs to 13 residues. Germline V gene data show CDR1 as DFQATT and CDR2 as SNEGSKA (reference sequence). Trimming took 1 base from V and 3 from J, leaving 9 bases between them. CDR3: CSARARTDYGYTF. The DNA for the CDR3 is TGCAGTGCTAGAGCCCGGACCGACTATGGCTACACCTTC.

This chain links TRBV7-2 with TRBJ2-5, with unresolved D. Trimming pared 1 base from V and 5 bases from J, leaving 8 bases between. This CDR3 spans 13 amino acids. Germline CDR1 is SGHTA and CDR2 is FQGNSA. The CDR3 loop is CASSLEPAETQYF. CDR3 sequence (DNA): TGTGCCAGCAGCTTAGAACCAGCCGAGACCCAGTACTTC.

Remarks on this clonotype: Compared with germline, one end of the junction differs, possibly owing to a read error. This rearrangement joins TRBV7-2 to TRBJ1-1, with D hard to call. The germline CDR1 and CDR2 sequences are SGHTA and FQGNSA. This CDR3 region has 14 residues. Here the CDR3 DNA reads TGTGCCAGCACCTTAAGTCCAGCGAACACTGAAGCTTTCTTT. Residues: CASTLSPANTEAFF.